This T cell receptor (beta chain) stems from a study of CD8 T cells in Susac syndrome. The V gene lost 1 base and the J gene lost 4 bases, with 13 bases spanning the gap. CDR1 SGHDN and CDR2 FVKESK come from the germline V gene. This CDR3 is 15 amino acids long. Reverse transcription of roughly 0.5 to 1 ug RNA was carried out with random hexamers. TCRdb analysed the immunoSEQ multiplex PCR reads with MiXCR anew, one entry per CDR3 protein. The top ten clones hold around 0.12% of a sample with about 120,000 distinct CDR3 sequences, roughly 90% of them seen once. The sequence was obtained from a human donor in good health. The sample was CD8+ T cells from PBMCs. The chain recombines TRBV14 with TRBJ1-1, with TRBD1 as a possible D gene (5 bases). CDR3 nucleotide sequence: TGTGCCAGCAGCCAAGGGGTGGGGCCGGTCACTGAAGCTTTCTTT. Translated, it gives CASSQGVGPVTEAFF. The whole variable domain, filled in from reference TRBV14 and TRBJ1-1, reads EAGVTQFPSHSVIEKGQTVTLRCDPISGHDNLYWYRRVMGKEIKFLLHFVKESKQDESGMPNNRFLAERTGGTYSTLKVQPAELEDSGVYFCASSQGVGPVTEAFFGQGTRLTVV.